Listed below are T cell receptor beta chains from one sample, sequenced in a study of shared clonotypes between healthy human individuals. This table comes from immunoSEQ multiplex PCR, and its TCRdb copy is limited to in-frame clones, with some not included. Altogether around 690,000 clones are present, 90% being singletons, with the ten largest covering 34%. The sequencing input was memory CD8+ T cells from PBMCs. Receptors were obtained from a man between 18 and 35 years old in good health. Some clones in this sample may be carry-over from other donors' samples. Each CDR3 is given with its conserved first and last residue. The D gene is left open where the match is weak. Clone size is stated in some rows and not others, as once, few, many or a class when expanded.

j_call v_call clone_size d_call cdr3_aa cdr3_nt
TRBJ2-7 TRBV5-1 . . CASSGTGLMYEQYF TGCGCCAGCAGCGGGACCGGGCTAATGTACGAGCAGTACTTC
TRBJ2-3 TRBV19 . . CASSILPPDTQYF TGTGCCAGTAGTATCCTCCCCCCGGATACGCAGTATTTT
TRBJ2-1 TRBV7-3 . TRBD2 CASSYFSGSTYEQFF TGTGCCAGCAGCTATTTTAGCGGGAGTACCTATGAGCAGTTCTTC
TRBJ2-1 TRBV19 . TRBD2 CASTTSGAGWEQFF TGTGCCAGTACGACTAGCGGGGCCGGGTGGGAGCAGTTCTTC
TRBJ2-1 TRBV15 . . CATRGSGGPWSYNEQFF TGTGCCACCAGAGGTTCGGGGGGCCCCTGGTCCTACAATGAGCAGTTCTTC
TRBJ1-2 TRBV7-6 . . CASSLERGRDYGYTF TGTGCCAGCAGCTTAGAGAGGGGAAGAGACTATGGCTACACCTTC
TRBJ1-5 TRBV28 once TRBD1 CASSWTGYSNQPQHF TGTGCCAGCAGTTGGACAGGTTATAGCAATCAGCCCCAGCATTTT
TRBJ2-5 TRBV11-2 once TRBD1 CASSPDRGAGETQYF TGTGCCAGCAGCCCGGACAGGGGAGCAGGAGAGACCCAGTACTTC
TRBJ1-1 TRBV19 few . CASSNTGRTEAFF TGTGCCAGTAGTAATACAGGGAGGACTGAAGCTTTCTTT
TRBJ2-4 TRBV15 . TRBD1 CATSREGTGGKNIQYF TGTGCCACCAGCAGAGAGGGGACAGGGGGCAAAAACATTCAGTACTTC
TRBJ1-6 TRBV6-5 once . CASSYSGGDASPLHF TGTGCCAGCAGTTACTCTGGGGGTGACGCTTCACCCCTCCACTTT
TRBJ2-2 TRBV7-8 . . CASSVGNTGELFF TGTGCCAGCAGCGTCGGGAACACCGGGGAGCTGTTTTTT
TRBJ1-4 TRBV7-8 . TRBD1 CASSLNRGLIPTNEKLFF TGTGCCAGCAGCTTAAACAGGGGACTCATCCCAACTAATGAAAAACTGTTTTTT
TRBJ2-7 TRBV28 . TRBD2 CASSPRLAGGYEQYF TGTGCCAGCAGCCCTCGACTAGCGGGAGGCTACGAGCAGTACTTC
TRBJ1-1 TRBV27 . . CASSLQVNTEAFF TGTGCCAGCAGTTTACAAGTGAACACTGAAGCTTTCTTT
TRBJ1-3 TRBV7-9 . TRBD1 CASSDRTGTGNTIYF TGTGCCAGCAGCGATAGGACAGGGACTGGAAACACCATATATTTT
TRBJ1-1 TRBV11-2 . . CASSHGGVNTEAFF TGTGCCAGCAGCCACGGGGGGGTGAACACTGAAGCTTTCTTT
TRBJ2-7 TRBV28 once . CASSPVALSSYEQYF TGTGCCAGCAGCCCAGTGGCTCTTAGCTCCTACGAGCAGTACTTC